This TCR beta chain was sequenced in a study of STAT5B mutations in CD4+ large granular lymphocyte leukemia. Authors' data handling: Productive clonotypes were detectable down to 2.59 x 10-5 frequency. The table came from immunoSEQ multiplex PCR; TCRdb's copy has only in-frame clones and leaves some out. The V and J calls and clone size come from that table; D and trimming were worked out from the DNA. Of 20,000 to 25,000 clones listed, 70% to 80% were seen once; the top ten hold roughly 0.43%. This clone was counted between two and nine times. The receptor was isolated from a human donor in good health. Sequencing input: CD4+ T cells from blood buffy coats.

The CDR3 reads CASSRLAAGGGGNEQFF. In DNA, the CDR3 is TGTGCCAGCAGTCGCCTCGCGGCGGGAGGGGGGGGCAATGAGCAGTTCTTC. V usage is TRBV5-4 and J usage is TRBJ2-1; 9 nucleotides match TRBD2. The CDR3 is made up of 17 amino acids. The trim removed 5 bases at V and 6 bases at J, leaving 15 bases unmatched. Germline V gene data show CDR1 as SGHNT and CDR2 as YYREEE (reference sequence).